These 23 T cell receptor beta chains were sequenced from one sample in a study of blood T cell repertoires in COVID-19. Repertoires were generated with immunoSEQ multiplex PCR, while TCRdb's copy carries only in-frame clones and drops some. The sample consists of about 250,000 clones, roughly 83% of them appearing once. Sample: peripheral blood. The receptors come from a man older than 75 with acute or convalescent COVID-19.

The chain couples TRBV28 to TRBJ2-7, with 9 bases that match TRBD1. The CDR3 is made up of 12 amino acids. After removal of 5 bases from V and 7 bases from J, the junction contained 3 bases not matched to a gene. Germline-derived CDR1 and CDR2 are MDHEN and SYDVKM. DNA of the CDR3: TGTGCCAGCAGTCTCGGACAGGGGGAGCAGTACTTC. Translation gives CASSLGQGEQYF.

The chain joins TRBV19 to TRBJ1-2, with D maybe TRBD1 (6 bases). Germline V gene sequence: CDR1 LNHDA, CDR2 SQIVND (reference sequence). The CDR3 spans 15 residues. The V end was cut by 7 bases, the J end by 3 bases, with 18 bases between. The CDR3 sequence is CASTLRDRRHYGYTF. CDR3 sequence (DNA): TGTGCCAGTACCCTCAGAGACAGGAGACACTATGGCTACACCTTC.

V gene TRBV5-1 combines with J gene TRBJ2-2; 11 bases are a match to TRBD2. The CDR3 length is 17 residues. Germline CDR1 SGHRS, CDR2 YFSETQ. Trimming cost V 3 bases and J 7 bases; bases outside gene matches: 11. The CDR3 DNA follows: TGCGCCAGCAGCTCAGCGACTAGCGGGGCGTATGACGGGGAGCTGTTTTTT. Encoded protein: CASSSATSGAYDGELFF.

Here the CDR3 DNA reads TGTGCCAGCAGCCAACAGGGGGGACAGACTGAAGCTTTCTTT. Translation gives CASSQQGGQTEAFF. V and J are TRBV3-1 (or the pseudogene TRBV3-2) and TRBJ1-1, with TRBD1 matching 7 bases. Germline V gene sequence: CDR1 LGHDT, CDR2 YNNKEL (reference sequence). The CDR3 sequence is 14 residues long. The trim removed 2 bases at V and 5 bases at J, leaving 5 bases unmatched.

V is TRBV6-5 and J is TRBJ2-7; 9 bases agree with TRBD1. Looked up from germline, CDR1 is MNHEY and CDR2 is SVGAGI. Trimming at V came to 4 bases and at J to 7 bases, leaving 11 bases not matched to a gene. There are 15 residues in the CDR3. Here the CDR3 DNA reads TGTGCCAGCAGTTCCATACCGGGACAGGGAGGGGAGCAGTACTTC. It encodes CASSSIPGQGGEQYF.

The genes are TRBV6-4 and TRBJ1-2, with a possible D match to TRBD1 (5 bases). Trimming pared 10 bases from V and 0 bases from J, leaving 21 bases between. The CDR3 is made up of 16 amino acids. CDR1 and CDR2 (germline): MRHNA, SNTAGT. CDR3 residues: CATPGKGRLPNYGYTF. The CDR3 DNA reads TGTGCCACCCCGGGGAAGGGGAGGCTTCCTAACTATGGCTACACCTTC.

The rearrangement uses TRBV18 and TRBJ2-7; TRBD1 aligns across 8 bases. Germline CDR1 is KGHSH and CDR2 is LQKENI. V dropped 1 base and J dropped 5; count of bases not matched to a gene: 4. The CDR3 has 14 residues. The CDR3 is CASSPQAGGDEQYF. The CDR3 nucleotides read TGTGCCAGCTCACCACAAGCAGGGGGCGACGAGCAGTACTTC.

The chain carries TRBV3-1 (or the pseudogene TRBV3-2) and TRBJ2-1, with 9 bases lining up with TRBD2. Trimming at V came to 3 bases and at J to 6 bases, leaving 9 bases not matched to a gene. Looked up from germline, CDR1 is LGHDT and CDR2 is YNNKEL (reference sequence). This CDR3 is 16 amino acids long. The CDR3 DNA reads as TGTGCCAGCAGCCATCGTGTAGCGGGAGTCGCCAATGAGCAGTTCTTC. It specifies CASSHRVAGVANEQFF.

The chain employs TRBV28 and TRBJ1-5; D is uncertain. Trimming took 4 bases from V and 7 from J, leaving 20 bases between them. CDR1 MDHEN and CDR2 SYDVKM come from the germline V gene. CDR3 length: 16 amino acids. CDR3 residues: CASSSSEGWGRQPQHF. The CDR3 DNA reads TGTGCCAGCAGTTCTAGTGAGGGTTGGGGTCGGCAGCCCCAGCATTTT.

V gene TRBV6-4 combines with J gene TRBJ2-3; a weak D match, TRBD2 (5 bases). Deletions cut 2 bases from V and 5 bases from J, with 17 bases between. The germline gives CDR1 MRHNA, CDR2 SNTAGT. The CDR3 extends over 16 amino acids. CDR3 bases: TGTGCCAGCAGTGACCGACTATCCATGCGGGTAGATACGCAGTATTTT. This encodes CASSDRLSMRVDTQYF.

The CDR3 region is CASSPYQGSQPQHF. CDR3 nucleotide sequence: TGTGCCAGCAGCCCGTATCAGGGATCCCAGCCCCAGCATTTT. The chain joins TRBV3-1 (or the pseudogene TRBV3-2) to TRBJ1-5; possible D gene TRBD1, 5 bases. From germline, CDR1 is LGHDT and CDR2 YNNKEL (reference sequence). Trimming shortened V by 4 bases and J by 7 bases, and 14 bases separated the two germline ends. CDR3 length: 14 amino acids.

The chain recombines TRBV23-1 with TRBJ1-1; perhaps TRBD1 as D (5 bases). TRBV23-1 is classed as an ORF, of uncertain function. The CDR3 spans 14 residues. V lost 7 bases to trimming and J lost 4 bases, with 16 bases between them. CDR3 amino acids: CASISEEGSTEAFF. CDR3 in DNA: TGCGCCAGCATCTCTGAGGAGGGGAGCACTGAAGCTTTCTTT.

The chain is built from TRBV7-3 and TRBJ2-3, with a possible D match to TRBD1 (6 bases). This CDR3 spans 13 amino acids. Germline V gives CDR1 SGHTA, CDR2 FQGTGA. Trimming removed 5 bases from V and 2 bases from J, with 8 bases in between. This CDR3 reads CASSRDNTDTQYF. The CDR3 DNA reads TGTGCCAGCAGCCGGGACAACACAGATACGCAGTATTTT.

The genes are TRBV5-1 and TRBJ2-2, with 8 nucleotides matching TRBD1. Germline-derived CDR1 and CDR2 are SGHRS and YFSETQ. The CDR3 totals 16 residues. Trimming removed 3 bases from V and 2 bases from J; junction bases left unmatched: 6. The CDR3 sequence: CASSSAGQVNTGELFF. In nucleotides, the CDR3 is TGCGCCAGCAGCTCGGCGGGACAGGTTAACACCGGGGAGCTGTTTTTT.

In DNA, the CDR3 is TGTGCTAGTGGTTTGGCTTATAACACTGAAGCTTTCTTT. Its translation is CASGLAYNTEAFF. This chain uses TRBV12-5 with TRBJ1-1; D is unresolved. V was trimmed by 1 base and J by 2 bases, leaving 5 bases between them. This CDR3 region has 13 residues. The germline V gene encodes CDR1 LGHNT and CDR2 FRNRAP.

The genes are TRBV24-1 and TRBJ1-5; the match to TRBD1 covers 10 bases. Trimming removed 3 bases from V and 7 bases from J; junction bases left unmatched: 8. This CDR3 is 16 amino acids long. The germline V gene has CDR1 KGHDR and CDR2 SFDVKD. CDR3 amino acids: CATSDPGQGKGQPQHF. CDR3 in DNA: TGTGCCACCAGTGATCCGGGACAGGGGAAGGGCCAGCCCCAGCATTTT.

The chain uses TRBV18 and TRBJ1-6; possibly TRBD1 for D (5 bases). This CDR3 comprises 16 residues. The V gene's germline CDR1 is KGHSH and CDR2 LQKENI. The germline V and J ends were trimmed by 1 base and 7 bases, with 14 bases remaining between them. CDR3 sequence reads: CASSPRGTVRNSPLHF. In DNA, the CDR3 is TGTGCCAGCTCACCACGGGGCACAGTGCGGAATTCACCCCTCCACTTT.

As for this clone: This sample includes further DNA sequences coding for the same CDR3. The rearrangement joins TRBV18 to TRBJ1-4; 9 bases align to TRBD1. Trimming at V came to 3 bases and at J to 5 bases, leaving 1 base not matched to a gene. In germline, CDR1 is KGHSH, CDR2 LQKENI. The CDR3 totals 14 residues. The CDR3 reads CASSPGQGNEKLFF. CDR3 DNA sequence: TGTGCCAGCTCACCTGGACAGGGGAATGAAAAACTGTTTTTT.

The chain is built from TRBV5-5 and TRBJ1-4; no definite D call. V dropped 0 bases and J dropped 4 bases, with 10 bases sitting between them. Germline CDR1 SGHKS, CDR2 YYEKEE (reference sequence). The CDR3 totals 15 residues. The DNA of the CDR3 is TGTGCCAGCAGCTTGGTCCCAGGATTTAATGAAAAACTGTTTTTT. This sequence encodes CASSLVPGFNEKLFF.

The rearrangement joins TRBV7-9 to TRBJ1-2; 7 positions agree with TRBD1. Unmatched junction bases numbered 4, after V lost 5 bases and J lost 7 bases. The germline gives CDR1 SEHNR, CDR2 FQNEAQ (reference sequence). The CDR3 extends over 12 amino acids. The CDR3 DNA reads TGTGCCAGCAGCCCCGCAGGGGGTGGCTACACCTTC. Translated, it gives CASSPAGGGYTF.

This clone was recorded only once. The genes are TRBV2 and TRBJ1-4, with TRBD1 matching over 10 bases. V dropped 8 bases and J dropped 17; count of bases not matched to a gene: 5. This CDR3 contains 10 residues. Germline values: CDR1 SNHLY, CDR2 FYNNEI. CDR3 protein: CASGRDRGFF. The CDR3 nucleotides are TGTGCCAGCGGGAGGGACAGGGGTTTTTTT.

V gene TRBV18 combines with J gene TRBJ2-6, with D tentatively TRBD2 (6 bases). V dropped 0 bases and J dropped 2 bases, with 11 bases sitting between them. Per germline, CDR1 KGHSH and CDR2 LQKENI. The CDR3 is 17 residues long. The DNA for the CDR3 is TGTGCCAGCTCACCACCGGAGGGCAGGACTGGGGCCAACGTCCTGACTTTC. Encoded protein: CASSPPEGRTGANVLTF.

The sample holds one count of this clone. The chain joins TRBV24-1 to TRBJ2-3, with 7 bases aligning to TRBD2. CDR1 is KGHDR and CDR2 is SFDVKD in the germline V gene. This CDR3 is 16 amino acids long. After removal of 4 bases from V and 8 bases from J, the junction contained 14 bases not matched to a gene. The CDR3 region has the DNA TGTGCCACCAGTGACCCCCCGGGGAGGGCCCAGGGTACGCAGTATTTT. It specifies CATSDPPGRAQGTQYF.